Below, one TCR beta chain is given with its context. Trimming at V came to 7 bases and at J to 2 bases, leaving 7 bases not matched to a gene. The germline CDR1 and CDR2 sequences are SGHTS and YDEGEE. CDR3 length: 14 amino acids. The data derive from a study of blood T cell repertoires in COVID-19. The authors' processing: Estimation of nucleated cell counts was performed using reference gene primer amplification. Repertoires were generated with immunoSEQ multiplex PCR, while TCRdb's copy carries only in-frame clones and drops some. That table furnishes V, J and clone size, whereas the DNA furnished D and trimming. The table includes a few hundred thousand clones, about 83% detected once.

Sequencing was carried out using peripheral blood. This TCR came from a man in his 60s who had recovered from COVID-19. The chain links TRBV5-8 to TRBJ2-7; the match to TRBD2 covers 9 bases. The CDR3 DNA is TGTGCCAGCCGTGGCGGGAGGGCCACCTACGAGCAGTACTTC. Amino acid sequence: CASRGGRATYEQYF.